Following are 13 T cell receptor beta chains from one sample sequenced in a study of blood T cell repertoires in COVID-19. This table comes from immunoSEQ multiplex PCR, and its TCRdb copy is limited to in-frame clones, with some not included. The sample lists some 45,000 clones, roughly 88% occurring once. The specimen was peripheral blood. The receptors here all came from a human donor in a cohort sampled during active COVID-19.

This clone turned up a few times. The genes are TRBV5-5 and TRBJ1-3, with TRBD1 as a possible D gene (5 bases). Germline CDR1 is SGHKS and CDR2 is YYEKEE (reference sequence). The CDR3 loop spans 18 amino acids. Deletions cut 0 bases from V and 1 base from J, with 17 bases between. Here the CDR3 DNA reads TGTGCCAGCAGCTTGGTTGTCTCTGCAGGGCTATCTGGAAACACCATATATTTT. Translation gives CASSLVVSAGLSGNTIYF.

The V call is TRBV2, the J call TRBJ2-7, with TRBD1 identical over 9 bases. Germline trimming cut 6 bases from V and 2 bases from J; bases unmatched to any gene: 2. CDR1 SNHLY and CDR2 FYNNEI come from the germline V gene. This CDR3 has 13 residues. CDR3: CASSGQGTYEQYF. For the CDR3, the DNA is TGTGCCAGCAGCGGACAGGGGACCTACGAGCAGTACTTC.

The chain combines TRBV11-2 with TRBJ2-7; TRBD1 matches at 8 bases. The length of the CDR3 is 16 residues. Trimming at V came to 2 bases and at J to 2 bases, leaving 8 bases not matched to a gene. CDR1 SGHAT and CDR2 FQNNGV come from the germline V gene. The CDR3 nucleotides are TGTGCCAGCAGCTTATATCGGACAGGGTCCCCCTACGAGCAGTACTTC. This codes for CASSLYRTGSPYEQYF.

CDR3 DNA: TGTGCCAGCAGCTTAGGTGGGGCCCGGGAAAAACTGTTTTTT. Amino acid sequence: CASSLGGAREKLFF. This chain uses TRBV7-6 with TRBJ1-4; weak D call: TRBD1 (5 bases). The CDR3 is made up of 14 amino acids. Germline V gives CDR1 SGHVS, CDR2 FNYEAQ. V lost 1 base and J 8 bases, leaving 11 bases between the germline ends. The entire variable domain, with the rest obtained from reference TRBV7-6 and TRBJ1-4, is as follows: GAGVSQSPRYKVTKRGQDVALRCDPISGHVSLYWYRQALGQGPEFLTYFNYEAQQDKSGLPNDRFSAERPEGSISTLTIQRTEQRDSAMYRCASSLGGAREKLFFGSGTQLSVL.

This chain joins TRBV15 and TRBJ1-1; no definite D call. Trimming pared 1 base from V and 5 bases from J, leaving 14 bases between. Germline values: CDR1 LNHNV, CDR2 YYDKDF (reference sequence). The CDR3 spans 15 residues. The CDR3 region has the DNA TGTGCCACCAGCAGAGCCCTTGAGTCAATTACTGAAGCTTTCTTT. This gives the protein CATSRALESITEAFF.

The V call is TRBV11-3, the J call TRBJ2-1, with TRBD1 matching over 7 bases. J was trimmed by 7 bases and V by 5 bases; bases with no gene match: 11. Germline values: CDR1 SGHNT, CDR2 YENEEA. The CDR3 is made up of 15 amino acids. The CDR3 DNA sequence: TGTGCCAGCAGCCTGGGACAGCCCTTCCTAAATGAGCAGTTCTTC. Its protein product is CASSLGQPFLNEQFF.

This chain joins TRBV7-8 and TRBJ2-2; 8 bases are a match to TRBD2. With V trimmed by 5 bases and J by 12 bases, 11 bases remained unmatched. Germline assignment: CDR1 SGHVS and CDR2 FQNEAQ. This CDR3 contains 14 residues. In DNA, the CDR3 is TGTGCCAGCAGCGTGGAGGGACTAGGAGGAAAGCTGTTTTTT. Protein product: CASSVEGLGGKLFF. The full variable domain, rest sourced from reference TRBV7-8 and TRBJ2-2, is GAGVSQSPRYKVAKRGQDVALRCDPISGHVSLFWYQQALGQGPEFLTYFQNEAQLDKSGLPSDRFFAERPEGSVSTLKIQRTQQEDSAVYLCASSVEGLGGKLFFGEGSRLTVL.

The chain couples TRBV9 to TRBJ2-3; TRBD1 might be the D (5 bases). The V end was cut by 0 bases, the J end by 2 bases, with 10 bases between. The CDR3 is 15 residues long. The V gene's germline CDR1 is SGDLS and CDR2 YYNGEE. The CDR3 here is CASSVGGRPTDTQYF. DNA for the CDR3: TGTGCCAGCAGCGTAGGGGGCCGACCCACAGATACGCAGTATTTT.

The V gene is TRBV3-1 (or the pseudogene TRBV3-2), the J gene TRBJ1-4; 7 nucleotides match TRBD1. The V gene end was trimmed by 5 bases and the J gene end by 3 bases; junction bases not matched to a gene: 9. The CDR3 spans 16 residues. Germline CDR1 and CDR2: LGHDT and YNNKEL (reference sequence). This CDR3 is CASSGRPGTANEKLFF. CDR3 DNA sequence: TGTGCCAGCAGCGGTAGACCCGGGACAGCTAATGAAAAACTGTTTTTT.

The chain carries TRBV19 and TRBJ1-2; D remains ambiguous. The V end was cut by 5 bases, the J end by 2 bases, with 6 bases between. Germline CDR1 and CDR2: LNHDA and SQIVND (reference sequence). The CDR3 totals 12 residues. CDR3 region: CASSVPNYGYTF. In DNA form, the CDR3 reads TGTGCCAGTAGTGTTCCAAACTATGGCTACACCTTC.

The chain links TRBV9 to TRBJ2-5, with 13 bases that match TRBD2. The V and J ends lost 3 bases and 5 bases, in that order; junction bases with no gene match: 7. This CDR3 has 16 residues. The germline gives CDR1 SGDLS, CDR2 YYNGEE. The DNA of the CDR3 is TGTGCCAGCAGCGCCGGGACTAGCGGGGTGAAGGAGACCCAGTACTTC. This sequence encodes CASSAGTSGVKETQYF.

This clone was counted once. The rearrangement links TRBV6-1 to TRBJ2-4; TRBD2 matches 10 bases. From germline, CDR1 is MNHNS and CDR2 SASEGT. The CDR3 is 17 residues long. J gave up 1 base and V 2 bases, and 5 bases lay outside the gene matches. This chain's CDR3 is CASSELSGGVAKNIQYF. In DNA form, the CDR3 reads TGTGCCAGCAGTGAACTCAGCGGGGGGGTGGCCAAAAACATTCAGTACTTC.

The rearrangement links TRBV5-6 to TRBJ1-2; maybe TRBD1 (5 bases). The V gene's germline CDR1 is SGHDT and CDR2 YYEEEE. Trimming removed 0 bases at V and 4 bases at J, with 13 bases between. The CDR3 extends over 15 amino acids. Here the CDR3 DNA reads TGTGCCAGCAGCTTGGTTCAGCAGACAGCCTATGGCTACACCTTC. Amino acids: CASSLVQQTAYGYTF.